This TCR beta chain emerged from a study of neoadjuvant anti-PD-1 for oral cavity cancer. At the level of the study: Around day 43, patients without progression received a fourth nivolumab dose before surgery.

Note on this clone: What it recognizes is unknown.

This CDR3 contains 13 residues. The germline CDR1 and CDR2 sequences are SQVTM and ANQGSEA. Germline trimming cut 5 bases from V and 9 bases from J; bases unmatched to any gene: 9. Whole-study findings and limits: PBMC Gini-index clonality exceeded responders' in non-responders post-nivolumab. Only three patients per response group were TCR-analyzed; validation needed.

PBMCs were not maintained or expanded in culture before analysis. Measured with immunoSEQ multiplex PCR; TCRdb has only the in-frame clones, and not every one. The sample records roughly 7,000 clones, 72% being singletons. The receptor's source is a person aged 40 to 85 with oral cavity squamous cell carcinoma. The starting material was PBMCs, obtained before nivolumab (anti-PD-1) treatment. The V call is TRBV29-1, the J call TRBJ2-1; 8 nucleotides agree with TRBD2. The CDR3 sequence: CSVRVSGVGEQFF. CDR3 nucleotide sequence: TGCAGCGTTCGGGTTAGCGGGGTAGGTGAGCAGTTCTTC.